This TCR beta chain was profiled in a study of blood T cell repertoires in COVID-19. The CDR3 is 12 residues long. Germline CDR1 is SNHLY and CDR2 is FYNNEI. V was shortened by 10 bases and J by 6 bases, with 14 bases between the two germline ends. Study processing details: Reference gene primer amplification gave estimated nucleated cell counts. Data came from immunoSEQ multiplex PCR; TCRdb stores just in-frame clones and leaves some out. That table is the source of V, J and clone size, and D and trimming were worked out from the DNA. This repertoire shows roughly 200,000 clones, roughly 84% found once; its top ten account for 6.2%.

The V gene is TRBV2, the J gene TRBJ2-3, with a tentative D call TRBD2 (5 bases). This sequence originates from a woman in her thirties or forties who had recovered from COVID-19. The sequenced sample was peripheral blood. The CDR3 nucleotides read TGTGCCACCACCTTTGTAGCGGATACGCAGTATTTT. This codes for CATTFVADTQYF.